The clone carrying this TCR beta chain was counted a few times. The CDR3 sequence is 15 residues long. CDR1 and CDR2 (germline): SGHVS, FNYEAQ. Trimming pared 5 bases from V and 8 bases from J, leaving 21 bases between. Amplification of TCR beta CDR3 regions was performed using RNA transcripts as template. The HTBI set primed first-round TCR CDR3 RT-PCR. TCRdb reanalysed the multiplex PCR reads using MiXCR and keeps one entry per CDR3 protein. The sample records about 200,000 distinct CDR3 sequences, approximately 16% being singletons. The data derive from a study of T cells in Graves' hyperthyroidism and ophthalmopathy. The study based diagnoses on clinical symptoms, serum thyroxine and TRAb, thyroid ultrasound and orbital computed tomography.

The sequenced sample consisted of blood. This clonotype was sampled from a woman aged 45-60 years with Graves' hyperthyroidism. This sequence joins TRBV7-6 and TRBJ1-1; possibly TRBD1 for D (5 bases). DNA of the CDR3: TGTGCCAGCAGCCCCTCCTCCGGCGGGGCTCCGGAAGCTTTCTTT. Protein product: CASSPSSGGAPEAFF.